This T cell receptor (beta chain) was documented in a study of blood T cell repertoires in COVID-19. For the study at large: The United States, Italy and Spain supplied acute and convalescent COVID-19 samples. Sample material is recorded as cDNA or gDNA derived from T cells, B-cell-depleted T cells, or PBMCs.

Libraries were prepared by immunoSEQ multiplex PCR; TCRdb keeps only in-frame clonotypes and omits some of them. The sample lists fewer than 350,000 clones, approximately 91% occurring once. The CDR3 extends over 16 amino acids. Germline V gives CDR1 SGHNT, CDR2 YYREEE (reference sequence). V gave up 0 bases and J gave up 6 bases; unmatched junction bases: 7. Individuals drawn from under 30 US areas were roughly 18 to 95 years old. Cohort 3 recovered donors had two negative PCRs, clearance, or symptom resolution. The specimen sequenced was PBMCs or T cells enriched from blood (not recorded which). The rearrangement uses TRBV5-4 and TRBJ2-5; 11 positions match TRBD2. The source is a woman in her thirties who had recovered from COVID-19. The CDR3 coding sequence is TGTGCCAGCAGCTTGGAAGTAGCGGGAGGGCAACAGACCCAGTACTTC. Translated, it gives CASSLEVAGGQQTQYF.